Presented here are 3 T cell receptor beta chains from one specimen sequenced in a study of blood T cell repertoires in COVID-19. The repertoire was sequenced with immunoSEQ multiplex PCR; TCRdb's copy has only in-frame clones and lacks some. The sample comprises 130,000 or so clones, around nine tenths of which are singletons, and approximately 4.5% rests with the top ten. The sample consisted of peripheral blood. The receptors here all came from a man aged 60-69 years with COVID-19, enrolled during active disease.

The gene calls are TRBV11-2 and TRBJ1-2, with 8 bases fitting TRBD1. V lost 7 bases and J lost 0; bases outside the gene matches: 10. This CDR3 contains 16 residues. CDR1 is SGHAT and CDR2 is FQNNGV in the germline V gene. CDR3 amino acids: CASTTGQGKANYGYTF. In nucleotides, the CDR3 is TGTGCCAGCACGACCGGACAGGGTAAAGCTAACTATGGCTACACCTTC.

The V call is TRBV7-2, the J call TRBJ1-4; D remains ambiguous. The ends were cut back, 1 base at V and 5 bases at J, with 8 bases in the middle. CDR1 SGHTA and CDR2 FQGNSA come from the germline V gene. The CDR3 extends over 14 amino acids. Here the CDR3 reads CASSLEGGNEKLFF. The CDR3 DNA reads TGTGCCAGCAGCTTAGAAGGCGGGAATGAAAAACTGTTTTTT. Drawing the rest from reference TRBV7-2 and TRBJ1-4, the complete variable domain is GAGVSQSPSNKVTEKGKDVELRCDPISGHTALYWYRQSLGQGLEFLIYFQGNSAPDKSGLPSDRFSAERTGGSVSTLTIQRTQQEDSAVYLCASSLEGGNEKLFFGSGTQLSVL.

V is TRBV6-2 or TRBV6-3 and J is TRBJ1-5; D perhaps matches TRBD1 (5 bases). The germline CDR1 and CDR2 sequences are MNHEY and SVGEGT. Trimming took off 4 bases at V and 1 base at J, with 11 bases between the two ends. CDR3 size: 15 residues. CDR3: CASSSFGGSNQPQHF. The CDR3 region has the DNA TGTGCCAGCAGTTCGTTCGGGGGAAGCAATCAGCCCCAGCATTTT.